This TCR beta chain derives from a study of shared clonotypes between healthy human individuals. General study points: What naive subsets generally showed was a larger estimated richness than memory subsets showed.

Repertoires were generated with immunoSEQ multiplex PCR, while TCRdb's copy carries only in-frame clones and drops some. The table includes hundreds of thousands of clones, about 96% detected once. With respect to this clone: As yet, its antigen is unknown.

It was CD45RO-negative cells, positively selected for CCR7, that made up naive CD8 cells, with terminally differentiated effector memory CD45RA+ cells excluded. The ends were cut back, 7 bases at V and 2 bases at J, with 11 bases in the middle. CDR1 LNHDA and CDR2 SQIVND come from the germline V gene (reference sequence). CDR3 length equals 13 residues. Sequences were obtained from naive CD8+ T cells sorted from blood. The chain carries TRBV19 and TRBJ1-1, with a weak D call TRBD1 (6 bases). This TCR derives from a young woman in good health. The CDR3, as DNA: TGTGCCAGTAAACCCAGGGGAAACACTGAAGCTTTCTTT. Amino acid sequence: CASKPRGNTEAFF.